Listed here are 12 T cell receptor beta chains from one sample, sequenced in a study of CD8 T cells in ankylosing spondylitis. MiXCR, applied by TCRdb to the 5' RACE reads, yields one record per CDR3 protein. The table lists around 150,000 distinct CDR3 sequences, roughly 11% of them singletons. The sequenced sample was blood, either unsorted or a sorted T cell fraction (not recorded which). The receptor set was obtained from a male donor with ankylosing spondylitis or in good health (not recorded which).

This clonotype was picked up a small number of times. The rearrangement links TRBV20-1 to TRBJ2-3; a weak D match, TRBD2 (6 bases). V was pared by 6 bases and J by 1 base, with 14 bases between. The V gene's germline CDR1 is DFQATT and CDR2 SNEGSKA (reference sequence). The length of the CDR3 is 14 residues. CDR3 sequence reads: CSAQPGGGTDTQYF. DNA for the CDR3: TGCAGTGCCCAACCTGGCGGGGGCACAGATACGCAGTATTTT.

This clonotype was recorded at least ten times. The rearrangement joins TRBV20-1 to TRBJ2-1, with TRBD2 matching 8 bases. Germline V gene data show CDR1 as DFQATT and CDR2 as SNEGSKA (reference sequence). The CDR3 loop spans 12 amino acids. The ends lost 3 bases at V and 10 bases at J; junction bases unmatched: 5. The CDR3 region is CSARGLVGEQFF. CDR3 nucleotide sequence: TGCAGTGCTAGGGGACTAGTGGGGGAGCAGTTCTTC.

At least ten counts were recorded for this clonotype. The chain carries TRBV9 and TRBJ2-2; 9 bases are shared with TRBD1. Germline lookup yields CDR1 SGDLS and CDR2 YYNGEE. Trimming took 0 bases from V and 0 from J; bases not matched to a gene: 6. The CDR3 is 18 amino acids. CDR3 amino acids: CASSVAFTGGANTGELFF. The DNA for the CDR3 is TGTGCCAGCAGCGTAGCGTTTACAGGGGGCGCGAACACCGGGGAGCTGTTTTTT.

This clonotype has a handful of counts. The chain recombines TRBV5-6 with TRBJ2-3, with 7 bases aligning to TRBD1. The CDR3 length is 13 residues. The germline CDR1 and CDR2 sequences are SGHDT and YYEEEE. The ends lost 4 bases at V and 3 bases at J; junction bases unmatched: 2. CDR3 nucleotide sequence: TGTGCCAGCAGCCAGGGGGTGACAGATACGCAGTATTTT. It encodes CASSQGVTDTQYF.

Of note for this clonotype: A much larger clone differs by one base, so this may be a read error. The genes are TRBV2 and TRBJ2-7; TRBD1 is a possible D gene (6 bases). This CDR3 comprises 15 residues. V was clipped by 5 bases and J by 3 bases, with 17 bases between them. Per germline, CDR1 SNHLY and CDR2 FYNNEI. The CDR3 reads CASSPISQGLYEQYF. CDR3 coding DNA: TGTGCCAGCAGTCCAATATCCCAGGGGCTCTACGAGCAGTACTTC.

This clonotype was recorded many times. V gene TRBV27 combines with J gene TRBJ1-1; 7 bases are a match to TRBD1. The V gene's germline CDR1 is MNHEY and CDR2 SMNVEV (reference sequence). This CDR3 has 14 amino acids. J was trimmed by 1 base and V by 6 bases; bases with no gene match: 5. The CDR3 reads CASRWRGQNTEAFF. CDR3 DNA sequence: TGTGCCAGCAGGTGGAGGGGGCAGAACACTGAAGCTTTCTTT.

This clonotype was recorded a few times. The chain uses TRBV3-1 and TRBJ1-1; D ambiguous. Trimming took off 1 base at V and 4 bases at J, with 10 bases between the two ends. Germline CDR1 and CDR2: LGHDT and YNNKEL (reference sequence). The CDR3 consists of 14 residues. In DNA form, the CDR3 reads TGTGCCAGCAGCCAAGGGCAAAGAGGCACTGAAGCTTTCTTT. Its protein product is CASSQGQRGTEAFF.

This clonotype was seen a handful of times. The V gene is TRBV2, the J gene TRBJ1-1, with 7 positions matching TRBD1. The CDR3 covers 13 residues. Germline V gene lookup returns CDR1 SNHLY and CDR2 FYNNEI. Unmatched junction bases numbered 8, after V lost 11 bases and J lost 2 bases. CDR3 coding DNA: TGTGCCCAGGGGGACGTTCAAAACACTGAAGCTTTCTTT. Protein: CAQGDVQNTEAFF. The complete variable domain, with remaining parts taken from reference TRBV2 and TRBJ1-1, reads EPEVTQTPSHQVTQMGQEVILRCVPISNHLYFYWYRQILGQKVEFLVSFYNNEISEKSEIFDDQFSVERPDGSNFTLKIRSTKLEDSAMYFCAQGDVQNTEAFFGQGTRLTVV.

The CDR3 reads CASRLIQQGVGGYEQYF. The CDR3 DNA follows: TGTGCCAGCAGACTAATACAACAGGGGGTCGGCGGGTACGAGCAGTACTTC. The chain recombines TRBV6-1 with TRBJ2-7, with 8 bases matching TRBD1. Looked up from germline, CDR1 is MNHNS and CDR2 is SASEGT. Losses at the gene ends were 6 bases for V and 4 bases for J; bases not matched to a gene: 17. CDR3 length: 17 residues.

This clonotype was counted many times. V and J are TRBV7-2 and TRBJ2-3, with no clear D. The germline V gene has CDR1 SGHTA and CDR2 FQGNSA. Trimming removed 2 bases at V and 0 bases at J, with 9 bases between. The CDR3 sequence is 15 residues long. The CDR3 coding sequence is TGTGCCAGCAGCTTAAGCCGGGCTAGCACAGATACGCAGTATTTT. This translates into CASSLSRASTDTQYF. Supplemented by reference TRBV7-2 and TRBJ2-3, the full variable domain reads GAGVSQSPSNKVTEKGKDVELRCDPISGHTALYWYRQSLGQGLEFLIYFQGNSAPDKSGLPSDRFSAERTGGSVSTLTIQRTQQEDSAVYLCASSLSRASTDTQYFGPGTRLTVL.

This clonotype occurred many times. V and J are TRBV20-1 and TRBJ2-3, with 10 nucleotides matching TRBD1. CDR1 and CDR2 (germline): DFQATT, SNEGSKA (reference sequence). CDR3 length: 15 residues. J was trimmed by 4 bases and V by 5 bases; bases with no gene match: 9. CDR3 region: CSAGKTGGESDTQYF. CDR3 sequence (DNA): TGCAGTGCTGGCAAGACAGGGGGCGAATCAGATACGCAGTATTTT.

This clonotype was observed a few times. The chain links TRBV6-2 or TRBV6-3 to TRBJ1-1; D gene uncertain. This CDR3 is built from 15 residues. V lost 4 bases and J lost 1, with 13 bases in between. CDR1 is MNHEY, CDR2 SVGEGT, per germline. The CDR3 DNA reads as TGTGCCAGCAGTTGGTCGGGTAAAACGAACACTGAAGCTTTCTTT. This codes for CASSWSGKTNTEAFF.